These T cell receptor beta chains were read from a single sample in a study of cytomegalovirus exposure and HLA in healthy donors. Profiled with immunoSEQ multiplex PCR; TCRdb holds only in-frame clones, not every one. Here the sample spans around 140,000 clones, 76% being singletons. The specimen sequenced was PBMCs. All receptors derive from a female donor in good health and CMV-seropositive. The CDR3 runs from the conserved cysteine through the conserved F or W. The D gene is left open where the match is weak. Where a row states a size, it is once, few, many or the class of an expanded clone; other rows omit it.

J,size,V,D,CDR3,DNA
TRBJ2-5,NA,TRBV10-2,TRBD2,CASNRWGLAGHQETQYF,TGCGCCAGCAATCGTTGGGGTTTAGCGGGGCACCAAGAGACCCAGTACTTC
TRBJ2-3,once,TRBV5-1,TRBD1,CASSFLGTGTTDTQYF,TGCGCCAGCAGCTTCCTCGGGACAGGGACGACAGATACGCAGTATTTT
TRBJ2-3,NA,TRBV9,TRBD2,CASSVLAGGHSTQYF,TGTGCCAGCAGCGTTTTAGCGGGGGGGCATAGTACGCAGTATTTT
TRBJ1-2,NA,TRBV5-8,NA,CASSLGVTYHYGYTF,TGTGCCAGCAGCTTAGGAGTCACGTATCACTATGGCTACACCTTC
TRBJ2-1,few,TRBV5-1,TRBD1,CASSLDRVSYNEQFF,TGCGCCAGCAGCCTGGACAGGGTCTCCTACAATGAGCAGTTCTTC
TRBJ2-3,once,TRBV5-1,TRBD2,CASSYGTSGSTDTQYF,TGCGCCAGCAGCTACGGGACTAGCGGGAGCACAGATACGCAGTATTTT
TRBJ2-7,NA,TRBV11-2,NA,CASSLGRGSSYEQYF,TGTGCCAGCAGCTTGGGTCGGGGATCGTCCTACGAGCAGTACTTC
TRBJ2-5,once,TRBV7-3,TRBD1,CASSVPMGQGRETQYF,TGTGCCAGCAGCGTTCCGATGGGACAGGGACGAGAGACCCAGTACTTC
TRBJ2-7,NA,TRBV7-8,NA,CASSLMTISEQYF,TGTGCCAGCAGCTTAATGACAATTTCCGAGCAGTACTTC
TRBJ2-7,NA,TRBV11-1,NA,CASSPRTFSYEQYF,TGTGCCAGCAGCCCACGGACATTCTCCTACGAGCAGTACTTC
TRBJ2-4,NA,TRBV14,NA,CASSQAGAKNIQYF,TGTGCCAGCAGCCAAGCGGGGGCCAAAAACATTCAGTACTTC
TRBJ2-7,NA,TRBV27,TRBD1,CASSLGGTGLYEQYF,TGTGCCAGCAGTTTAGGGGGGACAGGACTCTACGAGCAGTACTTC
TRBJ2-5,NA,TRBV14,TRBD2,CASSQSGRSPSQYF,TGTGCCAGCAGCCAGAGCGGGAGGTCTCCCAGTCAGTACTTC
TRBJ1-1,NA,TRBV6-5,NA,CASGRGLEAFF,TGTGCCAGCGGCAGGGGTCTTGAAGCTTTCTTT
TRBJ1-2,NA,TRBV6-1,TRBD1,CASSTTGADGYTF,TGTGCCAGCAGCACGACAGGGGCTGATGGCTACACCTTC
TRBJ2-5,NA,TRBV19,TRBD2,CASSMGLAPETQYF,TGTGCCAGTAGTATGGGACTAGCGCCAGAGACCCAGTACTTC
TRBJ2-3,NA,TRBV5-1,TRBD2,CASSLAGDTQYF,TGCGCCAGCAGTCTAGCGGGAGATACGCAGTATTTT
TRBJ2-3,NA,TRBV28,TRBD2,CASSPSGPVVTDTQYF,TGTGCCAGCAGTCCTAGCGGGCCCGTCGTCACAGATACGCAGTATTTT
TRBJ2-1,NA,TRBV6-4,TRBD2,CARGGGGACEQFF,TGTGCCAGAGGGGGCGGGGGGGCCTGTGAGCAGTTCTTC
TRBJ2-1,NA,TRBV5-4,NA,CASTKGGAYNEQFF,TGTGCCAGCACCAAAGGAGGAGCCTACAATGAGCAGTTCTTC
TRBJ2-3,NA,TRBV10-1,NA,CASSESTGDTQYF,TGCGCCAGCAGTGAGTCGACGGGAGATACGCAGTATTTT
TRBJ1-2,NA,TRBV15,NA,CATSRGGAYGYTF,TGTGCCACCAGCAGAGGGGGCGCGTATGGCTACACCTTC
TRBJ2-7,NA,TRBV13,TRBD2,CASSRRLAGDPYEQYF,TGTGCCAGCAGCAGACGACTAGCGGGAGATCCCTACGAGCAGTACTTC
TRBJ2-2,NA,TRBV9,NA,CASSVASGLTNTGELFF,TGTGCCAGCAGCGTAGCTTCCGGACTAACGAACACCGGGGAGCTGTTTTTT
TRBJ1-1,NA,TRBV6-5,NA,CASSYGDTLNTEAFF,TGTGCCAGCAGTTACGGGGACACATTGAACACTGAAGCTTTCTTT
TRBJ1-3,few,TRBV5-6,TRBD1,CASSWGQRTGNTIYF,TGTGCCAGCAGCTGGGGACAGAGAACTGGAAACACCATATATTTT
TRBJ2-4,NA,TRBV5-6,NA,CASSLFDGGDDF,TGTGCCAGCAGCTTGTTCGATGGAGGGGACGACTTC
TRBJ2-5,NA,TRBV2,TRBD2,CASSARLAGGVETQYF,TGTGCCAGCAGTGCGCGACTAGCGGGGGGGGTAGAGACCCAGTACTTC
TRBJ2-2,NA,TRBV9,NA,CASSAQITGRYTGELFF,TGTGCCAGCAGCGCACAGATAACAGGGCGGTACACCGGGGAGCTGTTTTTT
TRBJ1-5,NA,TRBV19,TRBD1,CASMDRVVKSNQPQHF,TGTGCCAGTATGGACAGGGTGGTCAAAAGCAATCAGCCCCAGCATTTT
TRBJ2-3,once,TRBV27,NA,CASSYGPGSADTQYF,TGTGCCAGCAGCTATGGGCCCGGGAGCGCAGATACGCAGTATTTT
TRBJ2-6,NA,TRBV5-6,NA,CASSKTGASGANVLTF,TGTGCCAGCAGCAAGACAGGAGCCTCTGGGGCCAACGTCCTGACTTTC
TRBJ1-1,NA,TRBV9,NA,CASSVGQMNTEAFF,TGTGCCAGCAGCGTAGGACAGATGAACACTGAAGCTTTCTTT
TRBJ2-3,NA,TRBV7-7,NA,CASSQGGGTDTQYF,TGTGCCAGCAGCCAAGGGGGGGGGACAGATACGCAGTATTTT
TRBJ2-2,NA,TRBV9,NA,CASSGPTGELFF,TGTGCCAGCAGCGGGCCCACCGGGGAGCTGTTTTTT
TRBJ1-6,NA,TRBV18,TRBD1,CASSWGQGDNSPLHF,TGTGCCAGCTCATGGGGACAGGGAGATAATTCACCCCTCCACTTT
TRBJ2-2,few,TRBV6-5,NA,CASSYEGREGGELFF,TGTGCCAGCAGTTATGAGGGCCGGGAAGGCGGGGAGCTGTTTTTT
TRBJ1-2,NA,TRBV19,NA,CASSVGLPYGYTF,TGTGCCAGTAGTGTGGGACTACCTTATGGCTACACCTTC
TRBJ2-5,NA,TRBV19,NA,CASSGDFKETQYF,TGTGCCAGTAGTGGGGACTTTAAAGAGACCCAGTACTTC
TRBJ2-5,NA,TRBV9,TRBD2,CASSVSSGGTQETQYF,TGTGCCAGCAGCGTCTCTAGCGGGGGGACTCAAGAGACCCAGTACTTC